The 8 T cell receptor beta chains given below trace back to one sample, sequenced in a study of T cell responses to AZD1222 COVID-19 vaccine. The protocol was immunoSEQ multiplex PCR, while the TCRdb copy is restricted to in-frame clones and leaves out a portion. The sample records more than 100,000 clones, 88% being singletons. The source material was peripheral blood, sampled on day 0 of AZD1222 vaccination. The receptors come from an adult in good health.

This chain connects TRBV29-1 to TRBJ2-2; no firm D call. CDR3 length: 11 residues. Germline V gives CDR1 SQVTM, CDR2 ANQGSEA. The V end lost 7 bases, the J end lost 5 bases, and 8 bases lay between the germline ends. The CDR3 loop reads CSATRTGELFF. The CDR3 DNA is TGCAGCGCGACGAGGACCGGGGAGCTGTTTTTT.

The chain links TRBV9 to TRBJ2-7, with a possible D match to TRBD1 (6 bases). The CDR3 contains 15 residues. The germline CDR1 and CDR2 sequences are SGDLS and YYNGEE. V was clipped by 0 bases and J by 3 bases, with 13 bases between them. The CDR3 region is CASSVESGASYEQYF. As DNA, the CDR3 is TGTGCCAGCAGCGTAGAGTCAGGGGCCAGCTACGAGCAGTACTTC.

The CDR3 loop reads CASSLGVTNTGELFF. CDR3 DNA sequence: TGCGCCAGCAGCTTGGGCGTAACGAACACCGGGGAGCTGTTTTTT. V gene TRBV5-1 combines with J gene TRBJ2-2; D remains unclear. Germline CDR1 reads SGHRS; CDR2 reads YFSETQ. The CDR3 covers 15 residues. Trimming removed 0 bases at V and 0 bases at J, with 6 bases between.

The J gene is TRBJ1-2, the V gene TRBV2, with D possibly being TRBD1 (5 bases). With 4 bases removed from V and 4 bases from J, the gap between germline ends came to 7 bases. Germline V gives CDR1 SNHLY, CDR2 FYNNEI. This CDR3 comprises 12 residues. This CDR3 is CASSGQFYGYTF. CDR3 coding DNA: TGTGCCAGCAGTGGACAGTTCTATGGCTACACCTTC.

The chain recombines TRBV10-3 with TRBJ2-2; D may be TRBD2 (6 bases). Germline V gene lookup returns CDR1 ENHRY and CDR2 SYGVKD. Trimming took 8 bases from V and 0 from J, leaving 16 bases between them. The CDR3 length is 16 residues. CDR3 loop: CAIRISGLTNTGELFF. CDR3 nucleotide sequence: TGTGCCATCCGAATCTCGGGACTTACGAACACCGGGGAGCTGTTTTTT.

The V gene is TRBV5-1, the J gene TRBJ2-3; D is undetermined. Germline lookup yields CDR1 SGHRS and CDR2 YFSETQ. The CDR3 has 14 residues. V lost 6 bases to trimming and J lost 0 bases, with 11 bases between them. The CDR3 sequence: CASTQRGSTDTQYF. In DNA form, the CDR3 reads TGCGCCAGCACGCAGCGTGGGAGCACAGATACGCAGTATTTT. The full variable domain, its missing parts supplied by reference TRBV5-1 and TRBJ2-3, is KAGVTQTPRYLIKTRGQQVTLSCSPISGHRSVSWYQQTPGQGLQFLFEYFSETQRNKGNFPGRFSGRQFSNSRSEMNVSTLELGDSALYLCASTQRGSTDTQYFGPGTRLTVL.

The V call is TRBV11-2, the J call TRBJ1-1; D remains unclear. Germline CDR1 reads SGHAT; CDR2 reads FQNNGV. The CDR3 has 13 residues. Trimming shortened V by 2 bases and J by 2 bases, and 6 bases separated the two germline ends. Here the CDR3 reads CASSLRPNTEAFF. CDR3 DNA sequence: TGTGCCAGCAGCTTAAGGCCCAACACTGAAGCTTTCTTT.

The V call is TRBV7-9, the J call TRBJ2-7; no reliable D call. V was pared by 2 bases and J by 6 bases, with 11 bases between. Germline CDR1 SEHNR, CDR2 FQNEAQ (reference sequence). CDR3 size: 13 residues. CDR3 in DNA: TGTGCCAGCAGCTTACCTCCCCGCGGCGAGCAGTACTTC. This translates into CASSLPPRGEQYF.